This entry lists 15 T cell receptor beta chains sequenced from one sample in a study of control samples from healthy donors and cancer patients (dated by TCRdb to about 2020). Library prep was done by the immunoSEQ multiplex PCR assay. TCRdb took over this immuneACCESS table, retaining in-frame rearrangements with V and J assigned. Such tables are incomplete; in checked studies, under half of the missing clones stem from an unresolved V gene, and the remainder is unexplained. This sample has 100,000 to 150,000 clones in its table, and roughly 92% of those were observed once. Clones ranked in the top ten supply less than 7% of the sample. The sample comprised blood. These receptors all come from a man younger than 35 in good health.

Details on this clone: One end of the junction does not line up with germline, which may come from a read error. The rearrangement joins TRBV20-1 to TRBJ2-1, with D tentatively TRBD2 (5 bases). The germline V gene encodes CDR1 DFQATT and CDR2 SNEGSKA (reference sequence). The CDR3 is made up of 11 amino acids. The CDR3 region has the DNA TGCAGTGCACGGACTGGCTCGACCCGGCTCTTC. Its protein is CSARTGSTRLF.

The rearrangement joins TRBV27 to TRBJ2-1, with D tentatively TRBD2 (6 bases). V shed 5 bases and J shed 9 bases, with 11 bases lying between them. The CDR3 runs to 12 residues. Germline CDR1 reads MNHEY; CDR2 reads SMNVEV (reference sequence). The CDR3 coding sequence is TGTGCCAGCAGTGCCTCCGGGAGTGAGCAGTTCTTC. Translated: CASSASGSEQFF.

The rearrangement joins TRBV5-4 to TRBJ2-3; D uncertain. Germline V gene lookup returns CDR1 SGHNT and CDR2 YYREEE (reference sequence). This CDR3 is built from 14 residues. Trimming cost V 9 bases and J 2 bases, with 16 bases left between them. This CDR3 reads CATSFHAYTDTQYF. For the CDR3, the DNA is TGTGCCACCTCTTTCCACGCCTACACAGATACGCAGTATTTT.

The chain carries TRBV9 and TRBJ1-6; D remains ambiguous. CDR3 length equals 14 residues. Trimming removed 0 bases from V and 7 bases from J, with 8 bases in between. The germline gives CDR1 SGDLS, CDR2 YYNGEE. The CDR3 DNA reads TGTGCCAGCAGCGTAGGAGTTCAGAATTCACCCCTCCACTTT. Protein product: CASSVGVQNSPLHF.

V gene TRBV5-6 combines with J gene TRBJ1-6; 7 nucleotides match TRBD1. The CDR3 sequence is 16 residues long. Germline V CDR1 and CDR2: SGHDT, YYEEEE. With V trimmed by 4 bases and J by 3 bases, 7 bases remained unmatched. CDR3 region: CASSADRVVYNSPLHF. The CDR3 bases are TGTGCCAGCAGCGCAGACAGGGTAGTCTATAATTCACCCCTCCACTTT.

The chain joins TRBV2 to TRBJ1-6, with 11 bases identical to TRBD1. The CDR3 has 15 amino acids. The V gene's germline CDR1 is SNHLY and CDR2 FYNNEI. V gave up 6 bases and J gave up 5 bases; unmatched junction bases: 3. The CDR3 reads CASSGTGGNNSPLHF. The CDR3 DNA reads TGTGCCAGCAGCGGGACAGGGGGAAATAATTCACCCCTCCACTTT.

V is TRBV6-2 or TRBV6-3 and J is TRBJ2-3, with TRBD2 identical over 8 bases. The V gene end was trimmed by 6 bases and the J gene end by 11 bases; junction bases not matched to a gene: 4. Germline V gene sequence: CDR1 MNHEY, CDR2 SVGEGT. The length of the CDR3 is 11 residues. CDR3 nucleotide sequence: TGTGCCAGCAGCCGGGAGGGAAAGCAGTATTTT. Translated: CASSREGKQYF.

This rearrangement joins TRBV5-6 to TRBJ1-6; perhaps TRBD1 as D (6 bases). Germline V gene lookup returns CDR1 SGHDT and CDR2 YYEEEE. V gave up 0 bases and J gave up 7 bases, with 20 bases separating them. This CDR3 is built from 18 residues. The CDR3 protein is CASSLGYVSGGWNSPLHF. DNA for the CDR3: TGTGCCAGCAGCTTGGGTTATGTGTCCGGGGGCTGGAATTCACCCCTCCACTTT.

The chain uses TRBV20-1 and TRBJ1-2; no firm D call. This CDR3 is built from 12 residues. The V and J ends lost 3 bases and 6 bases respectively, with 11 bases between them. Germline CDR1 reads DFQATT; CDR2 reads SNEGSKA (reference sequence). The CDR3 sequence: CSASRSEDGYTF. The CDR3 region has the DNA TGCAGTGCTAGTAGGTCCGAGGATGGCTACACCTTC.

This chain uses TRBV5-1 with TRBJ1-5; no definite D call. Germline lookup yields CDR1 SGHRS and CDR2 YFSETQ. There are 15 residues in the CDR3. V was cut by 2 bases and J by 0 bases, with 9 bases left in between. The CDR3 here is CASSLEGYSNQPQHF. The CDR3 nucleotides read TGCGCCAGCAGCTTAGAGGGCTATAGCAATCAGCCCCAGCATTTT.

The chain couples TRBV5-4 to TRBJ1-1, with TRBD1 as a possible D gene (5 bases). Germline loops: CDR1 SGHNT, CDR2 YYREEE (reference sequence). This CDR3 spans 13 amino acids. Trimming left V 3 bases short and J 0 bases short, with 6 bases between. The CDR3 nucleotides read TGTGCCAGCAGCTCGACAGTGAACACTGAAGCTTTCTTT. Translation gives CASSSTVNTEAFF.

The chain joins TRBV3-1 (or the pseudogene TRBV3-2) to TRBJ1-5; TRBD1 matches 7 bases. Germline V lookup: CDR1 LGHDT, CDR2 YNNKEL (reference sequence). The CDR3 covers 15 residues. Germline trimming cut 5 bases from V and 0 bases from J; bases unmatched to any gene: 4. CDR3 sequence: CASSATGTSNQPQHF. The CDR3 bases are TGTGCCAGCAGCGCGACAGGGACTAGCAATCAGCCCCAGCATTTT.

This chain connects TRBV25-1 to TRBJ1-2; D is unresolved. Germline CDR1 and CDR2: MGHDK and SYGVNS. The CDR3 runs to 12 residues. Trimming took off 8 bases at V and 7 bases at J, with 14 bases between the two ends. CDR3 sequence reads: CASHGVPGGYTF. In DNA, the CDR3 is TGTGCCAGCCACGGGGTCCCGGGTGGCTACACCTTC.

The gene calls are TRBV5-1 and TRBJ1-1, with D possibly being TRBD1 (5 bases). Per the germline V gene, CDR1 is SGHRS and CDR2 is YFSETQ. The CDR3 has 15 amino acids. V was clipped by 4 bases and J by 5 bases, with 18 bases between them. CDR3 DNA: TGCGCCAGCAGCCCGAGACAGTTTTCCGAAACTGAAGCTTTCTTT. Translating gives CASSPRQFSETEAFF.

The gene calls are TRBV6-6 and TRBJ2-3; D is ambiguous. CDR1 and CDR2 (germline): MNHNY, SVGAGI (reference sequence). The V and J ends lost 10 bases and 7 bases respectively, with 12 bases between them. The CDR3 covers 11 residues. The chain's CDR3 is CATQSQNTQYF. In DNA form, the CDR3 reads TGTGCCACCCAATCCCAAAATACGCAGTATTTT.